This TCR beta chain was recovered during a study of blood T cell repertoires in COVID-19. Here immunoSEQ multiplex PCR was the method, and the copy in TCRdb shows in-frame clones only, minus some. The repertoire has about 200,000 clones, just under 85% of them found once; the top ten carry approximately 0.97%. About this clone itself: The junction and the germline gene differ at one end; a read error may be behind it.

Germline V gene lookup returns CDR1 SGHTA and CDR2 FQGNSA. CDR3 length: 16 amino acids. This rearrangement joins TRBV7-2 to TRBJ1-3; no reliable D call. The clonotype originates from a man aged 60 to 69 with COVID-19, enrolled during active disease. Specimen: peripheral blood. The CDR3 DNA follows: TGTGCCAGCAGCTCGCGACAATCTCCTTCTGGAAGCACCATATATTTT. It translates to CASSSRQSPSGSTIYF.